This T cell receptor beta chain was identified in a study of T cell responses to AZD1222 COVID-19 vaccine. In the study overall: Second-dose recipients at about 4 or about 12 weeks were treated as one pooled group. Study-wide results and limits: Only a handful of AZD1222 recipients were seropositive at baseline. The CD4 TCRs associated with vaccination extended across spike and predominated at 160-218 and 743-854. Donors were mostly white British, more females; clonal diversity possibly underestimated.

Details on this clone: Its antigen is still unknown.

Sequenced by immunoSEQ multiplex PCR; TCRdb stores in-frame clones only, minus some. This sample has roughly 60,000 clones, with around 90% found just once. The material sequenced was peripheral blood, taken on day 0 of AZD1222 vaccination. The receptor was isolated from an adult in good health.

The CDR3 protein is CASSSGSGYGYTF. The CDR3 DNA reads TGTGCCAGCAGTTCGGGGAGCGGCTATGGCTACACCTTC. The genes are TRBV12-3 or TRBV12-4 and TRBJ1-2; D is uncertain. This CDR3 is 13 amino acids long. V lost 4 bases and J 4 bases, leaving 10 bases between the germline ends.